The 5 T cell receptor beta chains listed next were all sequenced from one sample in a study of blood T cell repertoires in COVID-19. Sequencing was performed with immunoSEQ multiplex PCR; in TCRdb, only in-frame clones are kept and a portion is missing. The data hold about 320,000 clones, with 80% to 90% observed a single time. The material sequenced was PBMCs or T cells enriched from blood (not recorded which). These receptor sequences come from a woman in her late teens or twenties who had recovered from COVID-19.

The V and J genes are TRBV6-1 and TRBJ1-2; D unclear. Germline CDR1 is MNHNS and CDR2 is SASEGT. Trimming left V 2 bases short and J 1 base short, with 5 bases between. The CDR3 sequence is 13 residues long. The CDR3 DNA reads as TGTGCCAGCAGTGAACGGGATAACTATGGCTACACCTTC. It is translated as CASSERDNYGYTF.

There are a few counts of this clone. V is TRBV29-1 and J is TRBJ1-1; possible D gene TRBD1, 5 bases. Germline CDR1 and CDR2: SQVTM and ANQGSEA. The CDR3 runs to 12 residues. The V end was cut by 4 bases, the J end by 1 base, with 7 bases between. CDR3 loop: CSVGQGNTEAFF. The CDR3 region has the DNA TGCAGCGTTGGTCAGGGGAACACTGAAGCTTTCTTT.

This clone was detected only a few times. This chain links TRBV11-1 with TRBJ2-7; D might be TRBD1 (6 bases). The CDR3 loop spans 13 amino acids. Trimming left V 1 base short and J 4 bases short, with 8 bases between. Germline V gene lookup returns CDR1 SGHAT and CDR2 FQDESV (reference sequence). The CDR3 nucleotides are TGTGCCAGCAGCTTAGACAGGGAATACGAGCAGTACTTC. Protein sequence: CASSLDREYEQYF.

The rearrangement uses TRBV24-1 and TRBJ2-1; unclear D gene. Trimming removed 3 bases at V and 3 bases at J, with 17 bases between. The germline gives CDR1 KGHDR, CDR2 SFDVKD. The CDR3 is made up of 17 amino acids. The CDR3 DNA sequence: TGTGCCACCAGTGATCCCAGCGTAGGAAGCAACTACAATGAGCAGTTCTTC. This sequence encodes CATSDPSVGSNYNEQFF.

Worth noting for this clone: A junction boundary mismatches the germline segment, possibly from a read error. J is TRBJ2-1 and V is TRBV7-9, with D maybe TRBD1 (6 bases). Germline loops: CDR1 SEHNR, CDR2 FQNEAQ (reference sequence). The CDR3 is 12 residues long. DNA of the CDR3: TGTGCCAGCAGCTTGAACGAGGGGGAGCGGTTCTTC. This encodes CASSLNEGERFF. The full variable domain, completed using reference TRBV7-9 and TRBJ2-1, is DTGVSQNPRHKITKRGQNVTFRCDPISEHNRLYWYRQTLGQGPEFLTYFQNEAQLEKSRLLSDRFSAERPKGSFSTLEIQRTEQGDSAMYLCASSLNEGERFFGPGTRLTVL.